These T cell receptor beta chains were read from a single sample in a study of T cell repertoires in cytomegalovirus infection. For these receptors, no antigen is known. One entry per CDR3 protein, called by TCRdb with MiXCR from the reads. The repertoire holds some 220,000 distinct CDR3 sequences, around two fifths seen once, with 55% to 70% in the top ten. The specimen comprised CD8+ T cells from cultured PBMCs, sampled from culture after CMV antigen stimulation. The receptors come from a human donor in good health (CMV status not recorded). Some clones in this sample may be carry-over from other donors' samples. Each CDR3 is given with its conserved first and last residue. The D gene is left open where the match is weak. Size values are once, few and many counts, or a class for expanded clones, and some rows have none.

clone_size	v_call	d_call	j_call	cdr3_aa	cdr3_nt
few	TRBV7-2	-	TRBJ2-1	CASSLSSVNEQFF	TGTGCCAGCAGCTTATCCTCAGTCAATGAGCAGTTCTTC
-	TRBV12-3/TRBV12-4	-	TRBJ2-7	CASSFPGNEQYF	TGTGCCAGCAGTTTTCCAGGGAACGAGCAGTACTTC
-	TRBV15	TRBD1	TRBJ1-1	CATSRRGQGAEAFF	TGTGCCACCAGCAGAAGGGGACAGGGGGCTGAAGCTTTCTTT
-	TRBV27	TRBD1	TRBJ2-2	CASSSLKGQGQRVTGELFF	TGTGCCAGCAGTTCACTCAAGGGACAGGGCCAGAGGGTCACCGGGGAGCTGTTTTTT
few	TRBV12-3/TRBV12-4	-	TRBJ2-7	CASSPRSYYEQYF	TGTGCCAGCAGCCCCCGAAGCTACTACGAGCAGTACTTC
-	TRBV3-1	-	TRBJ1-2	CASSQGVNYGYTF	TGTGCCAGCAGCCAAGGGGTTAACTATGGCTACACCTTC
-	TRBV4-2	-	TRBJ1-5	CASSQARSTHQPQHF	TGTGCCAGCAGCCAAGCCCGGAGCACGCATCAGCCCCAGCATTTT
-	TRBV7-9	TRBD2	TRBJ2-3	CASSFVSGGDADTQYF	TGTGCCAGCAGCTTTGTGAGCGGGGGGGACGCAGATACGCAGTATTTT
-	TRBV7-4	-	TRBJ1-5	CASTTQREPQHF	TGTGCCAGCACCACTCAAAGGGAGCCCCAGCATTTT
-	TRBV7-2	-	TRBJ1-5	CASSPTGPGQPQHF	TGTGCCAGCAGCCCGACGGGACCGGGTCAGCCCCAGCATTTT
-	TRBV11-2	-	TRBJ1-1	CASSFWGTMNTEAFF	TGTGCCAGCAGCTTCTGGGGAACTATGAACACTGAAGCTTTCTTT
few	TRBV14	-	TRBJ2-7	CASSQDEALPYEQYF	TGTGCCAGCAGCCAAGATGAAGCCTTGCCCTACGAGCAGTACTTC
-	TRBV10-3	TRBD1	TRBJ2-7	CAISGQGAYFSYEQYF	TGTGCCATCAGTGGACAGGGGGCTTACTTCTCCTACGAGCAGTACTTC
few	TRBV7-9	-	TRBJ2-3	CASSPSELTFLVTQYF	TGTGCCAGCAGCCCTTCGGAGCTAACCTTTCTTGTTACGCAGTATTTT
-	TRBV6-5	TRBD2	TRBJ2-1	CASGGGHYNEQFF	TGTGCCAGCGGCGGGGGTCACTACAATGAGCAGTTCTTC
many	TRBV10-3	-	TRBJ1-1	CAIRRGGDEAFF	TGTGCCATTCGACGGGGGGGGGATGAAGCTTTCTTT
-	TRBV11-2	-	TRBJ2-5	CASSGGGTQYF	TGTGCCAGCAGCGGGGGAGGGACCCAGTACTTC
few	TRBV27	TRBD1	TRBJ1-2	CARLIRDRGQDGYTF	TGTGCCAGGTTGATCCGGGACAGGGGGCAGGATGGCTACACCTTC
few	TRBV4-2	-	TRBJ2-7	CASSQASGTTSYEQYF	TGTGCCAGCAGCCAAGCTTCCGGGACAACCTCCTACGAGCAGTACTTC
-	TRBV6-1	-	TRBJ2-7	CASSNPSPGDYEQYF	TGTGCCAGCAGTAACCCGTCTCCCGGAGACTACGAGCAGTACTTC
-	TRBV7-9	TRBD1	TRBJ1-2	CASSSILGGQGNNYGYTF	TGTGCCAGCAGCTCGATCTTGGGGGGACAGGGTAACAACTATGGCTACACCTTC
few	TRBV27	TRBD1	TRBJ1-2	CASSFAAGGDYGYTF	TGTGCCAGCAGTTTCGCGGCAGGGGGGGACTATGGCTACACCTTC
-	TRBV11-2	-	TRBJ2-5	CASSLGQGPSQETQYF	TGTGCCAGCAGCTTAGGGCAGGGACCCAGTCAAGAGACCCAGTACTTC
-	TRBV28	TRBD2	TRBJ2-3	CASSSRTSGRLTDTQYF	TGTGCCAGCAGTTCCCGGACTAGCGGGAGATTAACAGATACGCAGTATTTT
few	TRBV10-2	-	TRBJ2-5	CASSEGRQETQYF	TGCGCCAGCAGTGAGGGGAGGCAAGAGACCCAGTACTTC
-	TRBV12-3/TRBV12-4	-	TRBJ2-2	CASSSLRRADTGELFF	TGTGCCAGCAGTTCCCTCCGCCGCGCAGACACCGGGGAGCTGTTTTTT
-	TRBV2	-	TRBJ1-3	CASSERGAHRNTIYF	TGTGCCAGCAGTGAGCGGGGGGCGCATAGAAACACCATATATTTT
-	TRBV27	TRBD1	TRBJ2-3	CASSPAPPTGESDTQYF	TGTGCCAGCAGTCCCGCGCCCCCGACAGGGGAATCAGATACGCAGTATTTT
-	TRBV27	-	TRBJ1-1	CASSPVGGRVTEAFF	TGTGCCAGCAGTCCGGTGGGGGGGCGGGTCACTGAAGCTTTCTTT
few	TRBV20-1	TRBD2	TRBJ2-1	CSARTSGSITYNEQFF	TGCAGTGCTAGGACTAGCGGGAGTATAACCTACAATGAGCAGTTCTTC
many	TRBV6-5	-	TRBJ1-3	CASSSLRGQGGSGNTIYF	TGTGCCAGCAGTTCTCTCCGGGGCCAAGGCGGATCTGGAAACACCATATATTTT
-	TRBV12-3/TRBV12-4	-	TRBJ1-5	CASSSERGTPQHF	TGTGCCAGCAGTTCAGAGAGGGGTACGCCCCAGCATTTT
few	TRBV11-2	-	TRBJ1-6	CASSFWDINSPLHF	TGTGCCAGCAGCTTTTGGGACATTAATTCACCCCTCCACTTT
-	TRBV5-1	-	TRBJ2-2	CASSYGQPGELFF	TGCGCCAGCAGCTATGGACAGCCCGGGGAGCTGTTTTTT
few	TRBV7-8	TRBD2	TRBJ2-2	CASSSLGGGSNTGELFF	TGTGCCAGCAGCTCCCTTGGCGGGGGGTCGAACACCGGGGAGCTGTTTTTT
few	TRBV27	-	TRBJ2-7	CASSPPGKRSAEQYF	TGTGCCAGCAGTCCCCCCGGGAAGAGGTCGGCCGAGCAGTACTTC
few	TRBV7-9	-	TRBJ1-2	CASSSKPRPVYGYTF	TGTGCCAGCAGCTCAAAACCTCGGCCAGTCTATGGCTACACCTTC
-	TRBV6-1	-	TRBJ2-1	CASSYREGGTRDEQFF	TGTGCCAGCAGCTACCGAGAGGGGGGCACACGGGATGAGCAGTTCTTC
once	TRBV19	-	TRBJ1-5	CASSTPLLSPQHF	TGTGCCAGTAGTACCCCGCTTTTATCGCCCCAGCATTTT
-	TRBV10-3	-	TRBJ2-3	CAIWSGGPRHTQYF	TGTGCCATCTGGAGCGGAGGGCCCCGACATACGCAGTATTTT
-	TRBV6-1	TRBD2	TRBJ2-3	CASSEVVAGAQDTQYF	TGTGCCAGCAGTGAAGTGGTGGCGGGAGCCCAAGATACGCAGTATTTT
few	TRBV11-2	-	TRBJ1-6	CASSPRLGFRIGNSPLHF	TGTGCCAGCAGCCCCCGACTGGGGTTCCGTATAGGAAATTCACCCCTCCACTTT
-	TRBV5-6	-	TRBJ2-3	CASSLGIPGDTQYF	TGTGCCAGCAGCTTGGGTATTCCCGGGGATACGCAGTATTTT
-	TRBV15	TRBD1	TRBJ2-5	CATSIWTGPKETQYF	TGTGCCACCAGCATCTGGACAGGGCCTAAGGAGACCCAGTACTTC
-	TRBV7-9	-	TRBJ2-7	CASSEIAAYEQYF	TGTGCCAGCAGCGAAATTGCGGCCTACGAGCAGTACTTC
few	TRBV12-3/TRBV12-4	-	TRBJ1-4	CASSLGVEGEKLFF	TGTGCCAGCAGTTTAGGTGTTGAAGGTGAAAAACTGTTTTTT
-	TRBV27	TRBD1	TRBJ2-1	CASRIGTGGNNEQFF	TGTGCCAGCAGGATCGGGACAGGGGGCAACAATGAGCAGTTCTTC
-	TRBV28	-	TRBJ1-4	CASSLARTVDEKLFF	TGTGCCAGCAGCCTGGCGCGAACAGTCGATGAAAAACTGTTTTTT
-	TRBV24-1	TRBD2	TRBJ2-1	CATSDLVRSGERESSYNEQFF	TGTGCCACCAGTGATTTGGTCAGGTCGGGGGAGCGGGAGAGCTCCTACAATGAGCAGTTCTTC
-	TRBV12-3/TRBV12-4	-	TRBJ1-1	CASSGRGPEAFF	TGTGCCAGTTCGGGGAGGGGCCCTGAAGCTTTCTTT
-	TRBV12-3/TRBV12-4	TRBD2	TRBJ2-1	CASSYSGGHYNEQFF	TGTGCCAGCAGTTATAGCGGGGGCCATTACAATGAGCAGTTCTTC
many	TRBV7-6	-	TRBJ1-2	CASSPGTAYGYTF	TGTGCCAGCAGCCCCGGGACTGCTTATGGCTACACCTTC